A single sample gave rise to the 21 T cell receptor beta chains below, sequenced in a study of OX40 agonist ivuxolimab in advanced cancers. Measured with immunoSEQ multiplex PCR; TCRdb has only the in-frame clones, and not every one. The data show 55,000 or so clones, around 90% seen once. The sample in question was CD4+ or CD8+ T cells sorted from blood, obtained in a trial of the OX40 agonist ivuxolimab. Source of these receptors: an adult with an advanced solid tumor such as melanoma, head and neck, liver or kidney cancer.

The V and J genes are TRBV7-9 and TRBJ2-2; TRBD2 might be the D (7 bases). CDR3 length equals 16 residues. The V gene's germline CDR1 is SEHNR and CDR2 FQNEAQ (reference sequence). Trimming took off 3 bases at V and 4 bases at J, with 15 bases between the two ends. The CDR3 loop is CASSLPGLGGTGELFF. For the CDR3, the DNA is TGTGCCAGCAGCTTGCCAGGACTAGGGGGCACCGGGGAGCTGTTTTTT. The entire variable domain, with the rest obtained from reference TRBV7-9 and TRBJ2-2, is as follows: DTGVSQNPRHKITKRGQNVTFRCDPISEHNRLYWYRQTLGQGPEFLTYFQNEAQLEKSRLLSDRFSAERPKGSFSTLEIQRTEQGDSAMYLCASSLPGLGGTGELFFGEGSRLTVL.

This sequence joins TRBV6-5 and TRBJ2-1; no clear D. CDR3 length: 16 amino acids. CDR1 MNHEY and CDR2 SVGAGI come from the germline V gene. Trimming stripped 2 bases from V and 6 bases from J, with 17 bases between. The CDR3 region has the DNA TGTGCCAGCAGTTACGGTTATTCGCGAGTTGGCAATGAGCAGTTCTTC. As protein: CASSYGYSRVGNEQFF.

V usage is TRBV11-2 and J usage is TRBJ2-7; D uncertain. V shed 2 bases and J shed 3 bases, with 2 bases lying between them. The V gene's germline CDR1 is SGHAT and CDR2 FQNNGV. The CDR3 has 11 residues. CDR3 residues: CASSLIYEQYF. CDR3 in DNA: TGTGCCAGCAGCTTAATCTACGAGCAGTACTTC. The full variable domain, in which reference TRBV11-2 and TRBJ2-7 provide the parts outside the CDR3, is EAGVAQSPRYKIIEKRQSVAFWCNPISGHATLYWYQQILGQGPKLLIQFQNNGVVDDSQLPKDRFSAERLKGVDSTLKIQPAKLEDSAVYLCASSLIYEQYFGPGTRLTVT.

This clone was detected once. The chain has TRBV7-3 and TRBJ2-1; D not certain. CDR1 is SGHTA, CDR2 FQGTGA, per germline. V lost 3 bases to trimming and J lost 7 bases, with 19 bases between them. This CDR3 has 16 amino acids. DNA of the CDR3: TGTGCCAGCAGCTTGGCTCCCCCTCCTACCGTTAATGAGCAGTTCTTC. As protein: CASSLAPPPTVNEQFF.

V usage is TRBV19 and J usage is TRBJ2-3; 11 bases line up with TRBD1. The CDR3 spans 16 residues. Germline trimming cut 7 bases from V and 2 bases from J; bases unmatched to any gene: 8. Germline V gene sequence: CDR1 LNHDA, CDR2 SQIVND (reference sequence). The CDR3 reads CASKDRGPVHTDTQYF. The CDR3 coding sequence is TGTGCCAGTAAGGACAGGGGGCCCGTACACACAGATACGCAGTATTTT.

The chain is built from TRBV6-4 and TRBJ1-1, with TRBD1 identical over 7 bases. There are 15 residues in the CDR3. CDR1 is MRHNA and CDR2 is SNTAGT in the germline V gene. The J segment lost 5 bases and the V segment lost 0 bases, leaving 6 bases of the junction unmatched. CDR3 sequence (DNA): TGTGCCAGCAGTGACTCGAACAGGGGTAGGACTGAAGCTTTCTTT. It translates to CASSDSNRGRTEAFF.

This clone turned up a few times. The chain employs TRBV28 and TRBJ2-2; the match to TRBD2 covers 7 bases. The length of the CDR3 is 15 residues. CDR1 and CDR2 from the germline V gene are MDHEN and SYDVKM. V trimming: 6 bases; J trimming: 7 bases; junction bases outside the gene matches: 11. The CDR3 protein is CASRTTGGLIGELFF. Written as DNA, the CDR3 is TGTGCCAGCAGAACTACGGGGGGTCTTATCGGGGAGCTGTTTTTT.

V and J are TRBV4-1 and TRBJ2-7; the D call may be TRBD1 or TRBD2 (5 bases each). The V end lost 6 bases, the J end lost 6 bases, and 12 bases lay between the germline ends. This CDR3 region has 12 residues. Germline V gene sequence: CDR1 MGHRA, CDR2 YSYEKL. This CDR3 reads CASSLARGEQYF. CDR3 DNA: TGCGCCAGCAGTCTGGCGAGGGGCGAGCAGTACTTC.

The chain is built from TRBV6-6 and TRBJ1-2, with 9 bases aligning to TRBD1. Germline-derived CDR1 and CDR2 are MNHNY and SVGAGI (reference sequence). The CDR3 spans 12 residues. V lost 10 bases and J lost 6; bases outside the gene matches: 6. CDR3 region: CATLDRGNGYTF. CDR3 nucleotide sequence: TGTGCCACCCTGGACAGGGGCAATGGCTACACCTTC.

This clone is labeled as medium-sized (0.01 to 0.1%). The junction differs from germline at one of its ends, possibly a read error. The chain is built from TRBV30 and TRBJ2-7; the D gene is possibly TRBD2 (7 bases). Germline loops: CDR1 GTSNPN, CDR2 SVGIG (reference sequence). CDR3 length: 11 residues. For the CDR3, the DNA is TGCGGGTGGGGGGGCGGCGACGAGCAGTACTTC. Its translation: CGWGGGDEQYF.

The chain employs TRBV25-1 and TRBJ2-2; 7 positions agree with TRBD2. Germline assignment: CDR1 MGHDK and CDR2 SYGVNS. V dropped 8 bases and J dropped 0; count of bases not matched to a gene: 3. The CDR3 length is 14 residues. Here the CDR3 reads CASRGLANTGELFF. For the CDR3, the DNA is TGTGCCAGCCGTGGACTAGCGAACACCGGGGAGCTGTTTTTT. The variable domain in full, with the rest retrieved from reference TRBV25-1 and TRBJ2-2, is EADIYQTPRYLVIGTGKKITLECSQTMGHDKMYWYQQDPGMELHLIHYSYGVNSTEKGDLSSESTVSRIRTEHFPLTLESARPSHTSQYLCASRGLANTGELFFGEGSRLTVL.

The V and J genes are TRBV7-9 and TRBJ2-7; D is unclear. Germline values: CDR1 SEHNR, CDR2 FQNEAQ (reference sequence). CDR3 length: 13 residues. The V end was cut by 3 bases, the J end by 6 bases, with 12 bases between. DNA of the CDR3: TGTGCCAGCAGCTTTAGGACCGCTGGCGAGCAGTACTTC. The encoded protein is CASSFRTAGEQYF.

V usage is TRBV27 and J usage is TRBJ2-7, with D possibly being TRBD2 (5 bases). Trimming removed 0 bases from V and 6 bases from J, with 18 bases in between. The CDR3 has 16 residues. The germline gives CDR1 MNHEY, CDR2 SMNVEV (reference sequence). CDR3: CASSLSSGSGSGEQYF. CDR3 sequence (DNA): TGTGCCAGCAGTTTATCGTCGGGATCCGGATCGGGCGAGCAGTACTTC.

The chain uses TRBV19 and TRBJ1-4; the D is unclear. The CDR3 spans 14 residues. In germline, CDR1 is LNHDA, CDR2 SQIVND (reference sequence). Trimming took off 5 bases at V and 4 bases at J, with 11 bases between the two ends. CDR3 bases: TGTGCCAGTAGTCGTAATCTGGATAATGAAAAACTGTTTTTT. It is translated as CASSRNLDNEKLFF.

The CDR3 region has the DNA TGTGCCAGTAGTATGCCTCGGCAGGCCGGCAATCAGCCCCAGCATTTT. Residues: CASSMPRQAGNQPQHF. The chain combines TRBV19 with TRBJ1-5; D is ambiguous. The CDR3 loop spans 16 amino acids. V was shortened by 3 bases and J by 2 bases, with 14 bases between the two germline ends. Germline V gene data show CDR1 as LNHDA and CDR2 as SQIVND (reference sequence).

This chain links TRBV5-5 with TRBJ2-5, with unresolved D. Germline V gene data show CDR1 as SGHKS and CDR2 as YYEKEE (reference sequence). V was pared by 2 bases and J by 5 bases, with 4 bases between. The CDR3 extends over 11 amino acids. The CDR3 DNA sequence: TGTGCCAGCAGCTTTAGTGAGACCCAGTACTTC. Residues: CASSFSETQYF.

The chain couples TRBV6-6 to TRBJ2-3, with no clear D. This CDR3 is built from 15 residues. Trimming removed 7 bases at V and 0 bases at J, with 14 bases between. In germline, CDR1 is MNHNY, CDR2 SVGAGI (reference sequence). The CDR3: CASNLDRASTDTQYF. In DNA, the CDR3 is TGTGCCAGCAATTTGGATCGTGCTAGCACAGATACGCAGTATTTT.

The gene calls are TRBV27 and TRBJ2-1, with 14 bases fitting TRBD2. CDR3 length: 14 amino acids. The V gene's germline CDR1 is MNHEY and CDR2 SMNVEV (reference sequence). Trimming took 3 bases from V and 12 from J; bases not matched to a gene: 4. In DNA form, the CDR3 reads TGTGCCAGCAGTTTGGGACTAGCGGGAGTCGGGCAGTTCTTC. Translating gives CASSLGLAGVGQFF.

The J gene is TRBJ1-1, the V gene TRBV19; D uncertain. CDR1 and CDR2 (germline): LNHDA, SQIVND (reference sequence). The CDR3 contains 13 residues. Trimming cost V 5 bases and J 4 bases, with 11 bases left between them. In DNA form, the CDR3 reads TGTGCCAGTAGTCAGAATTACGGCACTGAAGCTTTCTTT. It translates to CASSQNYGTEAFF. The full variable domain, with the rest looked up from reference TRBV19 and TRBJ1-1, is DGGITQSPKYLFRKEGQNVTLSCEQNLNHDAMYWYRQDPGQGLRLIYYSQIVNDFQKGDIAEGYSVSREKKESFPLTVTSAQKNPTAFYLCASSQNYGTEAFFGQGTRLTVV.

This sequence joins TRBV28 and TRBJ2-1; weak D call: TRBD2 (6 bases). There are 13 residues in the CDR3. The V gene's germline CDR1 is MDHEN and CDR2 SYDVKM. Trimming shortened V by 4 bases and J by 10 bases, and 14 bases separated the two germline ends. CDR3: CASSSRLVSEQFF. CDR3 DNA: TGTGCCAGCAGTTCCCGACTAGTAAGCGAGCAGTTCTTC.

The rearrangement links TRBV5-1 to TRBJ2-1, with 10 bases that match TRBD1. The CDR3 has 17 residues. CDR1 and CDR2 (germline): SGHRS, YFSETQ. The ends lost 4 bases at V and 7 bases at J; junction bases unmatched: 14. CDR3 nucleotide sequence: TGCGCCAGCAGCCCCGGACAGGGGGGCGTAATCGGTAATGAGCAGTTCTTC. Translation: CASSPGQGGVIGNEQFF.